Presented here are 27 T cell receptor beta chains from one specimen sequenced in a study of T cells in Graves' hyperthyroidism and ophthalmopathy. TCR beta CDR3 region amplification was performed from RNA transcripts. A set of HTBI primers served as the primers for a first-round RT-PCR of the TCR CDR3. TCRdb reprocessed the multiplex PCR reads via MiXCR and lists one record per CDR3 protein. In the table there are about 770,000 distinct CDR3 sequences, approximately 18% of which are singletons. Source material: blood. All receptors come from a woman in her 50s with Graves' hyperthyroidism that later progressed to Graves' ophthalmopathy.

This clonotype was found many times. The chain recombines TRBV6-5 with TRBJ1-6; TRBD1 agrees at 7 bases. V lost 2 bases and J lost 10; bases outside the gene matches: 5. Germline lookup yields CDR1 MNHEY and CDR2 SVGAGI. The CDR3 contains 14 residues. The CDR3 nucleotides are TGTGCCAGCAGTTACGACAGGGACGGGTCACCCCTCCACTTT. Translation: CASSYDRDGSPLHF.

The chain links TRBV19 to TRBJ1-1, with 7 bases matching TRBD1. The CDR3 totals 16 residues. The J segment lost 0 bases and the V segment lost 9 bases, leaving 13 bases of the junction unmatched. The germline V gene has CDR1 LNHDA and CDR2 SQIVND (reference sequence). The CDR3 sequence: CASCPTSGTVNTEAFF. The CDR3 coding sequence is TGTGCCAGCTGTCCAACCTCCGGGACAGTGAACACTGAAGCTTTCTTT.

This clonotype was detected a few times. The rearrangement joins TRBV15 to TRBJ1-5; possibly TRBD1 for D (6 bases). The CDR3 length is 15 residues. Trimming pared 3 bases from V and 1 base from J, leaving 10 bases between. Germline CDR1 and CDR2: LNHNV and YYDKDF (reference sequence). In DNA form, the CDR3 reads TGTGCCACCAGCAGTCGGGGGCCAAGCAATCAGCCCCAGCATTTT. Its translation is CATSSRGPSNQPQHF.

This clonotype was picked up many times. This chain connects TRBV5-1 to TRBJ2-1, with 9 bases identical to TRBD2. Losses at the gene ends were 1 base for V and 4 bases for J; bases not matched to a gene: 3. The CDR3 runs 15 residues. Germline V CDR1 and CDR2: SGHRS, YFSETQ. CDR3 loop: CASSLPTSGYNEQFF. CDR3 in DNA: TGCGCCAGCAGCTTGCCGACTAGCGGATACAATGAGCAGTTCTTC.

This clonotype was recorded many times. This chain connects TRBV5-5 to TRBJ2-1, with D perhaps given as TRBD1 or TRBD2 (5 bases each). V was clipped by 4 bases and J by 7 bases, with 12 bases between them. The CDR3 sequence is 13 residues long. CDR1 is SGHKS and CDR2 is YYEKEE in the germline V gene (reference sequence). The chain's CDR3 is CASSAGTANEQFF. CDR3 in DNA: TGTGCCAGCAGCGCCGGGACCGCTAATGAGCAGTTCTTC.

This clonotype has more than one count but fewer than ten. This chain links TRBV11-3 with TRBJ2-2; 8 bases agree with TRBD1. The ends lost 5 bases at V and 4 bases at J; junction bases unmatched: 9. The CDR3 loop spans 16 amino acids. Per germline, CDR1 SGHNT and CDR2 YENEEA. CDR3 in DNA: TGTGCCAGCAGCACTAGGACAGGGATGGGCACCGGGGAGCTGTTTTTT. Translated, it gives CASSTRTGMGTGELFF.

This clonotype was counted at least ten times. The chain has TRBV5-5 and TRBJ1-4; tentatively, D is TRBD1 (5 bases). The V end lost 2 bases, the J end lost 5 bases, and 7 bases lay between the germline ends. The germline CDR1 and CDR2 sequences are SGHKS and YYEKEE (reference sequence). CDR3 length equals 13 residues. CDR3 sequence reads: CASSFRQNEKLFF. The CDR3 DNA follows: TGTGCCAGCAGCTTTCGACAGAATGAAAAACTGTTTTTT.

The sample holds a few counts of this clonotype. V gene TRBV7-6 combines with J gene TRBJ1-1, with 7 bases that match TRBD1. The V and J ends lost 5 bases and 3 bases, in that order; junction bases with no gene match: 9. The germline gives CDR1 SGHVS, CDR2 FNYEAQ. The length of the CDR3 is 15 residues. DNA for the CDR3: TGTGCCAGCAGCCTCGACAGGGCGGTACACACTGAAGCTTTCTTT. Residues: CASSLDRAVHTEAFF.

This clonotype was seen a handful of times. V is TRBV6-1 and J is TRBJ1-2, with TRBD1 matching 7 bases. CDR3 length equals 13 residues. Germline V gene data show CDR1 as MNHNS and CDR2 as SASEGT. Unmatched junction bases numbered 6, after V lost 5 bases and J lost 6 bases. The CDR3 DNA is TGTGCCAGCAGTATTACAGGGGCCCATGGCTACACCTTC. Residues: CASSITGAHGYTF.

This clonotype was picked up a small number of times. The rearrangement uses TRBV6-1 and TRBJ2-2; 7 bases fit TRBD1. Germline V gene lookup returns CDR1 MNHNS and CDR2 SASEGT. V lost 3 bases and J lost 0; bases outside the gene matches: 1. The CDR3 length is 15 residues. CDR3 protein: CASSDGTANTGELFF. CDR3 nucleotide sequence: TGTGCCAGCAGTGACGGGACAGCGAACACCGGGGAGCTGTTTTTT.

At least ten counts were recorded for this clonotype. Relative to the germline gene, one junction end is altered; a read error may explain this. V and J are TRBV3-1 and TRBJ1-6; D call uncertain. Germline V gene sequence: CDR1 LGHDT, CDR2 YNNKEL (reference sequence). There are 17 residues in the CDR3. The CDR3 protein is CASRQDTAREINSPLHF. In nucleotides, the CDR3 is TGTGCCAGCAGACAAGATACTGCAAGGGAGATCAATTCACCCCTCCACTTT.

A word on this clonotype: The junction shows a germline mismatch at one end, possibly a read error. V gene TRBV7-9 combines with J gene TRBJ2-1; TRBD2 matches 7 bases. The CDR3 covers 16 residues. Per the germline V gene, CDR1 is SEHNR and CDR2 is FQNEAQ (reference sequence). DNA of the CDR3: TGTGCCAGCAGCTTAGTGGGGCGGGGGTCCTTCAATGAGCAGTTCTTC. It translates to CASSLVGRGSFNEQFF. Filled out from reference TRBV7-9 and TRBJ2-1, the complete variable domain reads DTGVSQNPRHKITKRGQNVTFRCDPISEHNRLYWYRQTLGQGPEFLTYFQNEAQLEKSRLLSDRFSAERPKGSFSTLEIQRTEQGDSAMYLCASSLVGRGSFNEQFFGPGTRLTVL.

This clonotype has ten or more counts. The chain carries TRBV12-3 or TRBV12-4 and TRBJ2-5; 8 nucleotides align to TRBD1. J lost 4 bases, V lost 6 bases, and 10 bases had no gene match. The CDR3 runs 15 residues. CDR3 DNA sequence: TGTGCCAGCAGAAGACCAGGGGGCTTACGAGAGACCCAGTACTTC. This codes for CASRRPGGLRETQYF.

This clonotype has just a few counts. The rearrangement links TRBV9 to TRBJ2-1; TRBD2 matches at 8 bases. This CDR3 has 17 amino acids. Per the germline V gene, CDR1 is SGDLS and CDR2 is YYNGEE. V lost 3 bases to trimming and J lost 6 bases; unmatched junction nucleotides: 14. The CDR3 sequence: CASSGRRAGGVLNEQFF. In nucleotides, the CDR3 is TGTGCCAGCAGCGGACGAAGGGCGGGGGGCGTTCTCAATGAGCAGTTCTTC.

This clonotype has ten or more counts. V is TRBV6-2 or TRBV6-3 and J is TRBJ2-3, with D uncertain. The V and J ends lost 0 bases and 5 bases respectively, with 9 bases between them. The CDR3 has 14 residues. Germline V CDR1 and CDR2: MNHEY, SVGEGT. Written as DNA, the CDR3 is TGTGCCAGCAGTTACTCGCCAGCTAGAGATACGCAGTATTTT. Its translation is CASSYSPARDTQYF.

This clonotype was observed a few times. The V call is TRBV3-1, the J call TRBJ1-5, with 8 bases lining up with TRBD1. CDR1 is LGHDT and CDR2 is YNNKEL in the germline V gene (reference sequence). The CDR3 runs to 14 residues. V trimming: 4 bases; J trimming: 11 bases; junction bases outside the gene matches: 10. The CDR3 DNA reads as TGTGCCAGCAGCCTGGGACAGGAGATGACCTCCCAGCATTTT. Its protein product is CASSLGQEMTSQHF.

This clonotype was found many times. This rearrangement joins TRBV2 to TRBJ1-1, with 7 bases lining up with TRBD1. The CDR3 sequence is 14 residues long. The V gene end was trimmed by 6 bases and the J gene end by 7 bases; junction bases not matched to a gene: 11. Germline lookup yields CDR1 SNHLY and CDR2 FYNNEI. This CDR3 is CASRAQGREDEAFF. The CDR3 region has the DNA TGTGCCAGCAGGGCACAGGGGAGGGAGGATGAAGCTTTCTTT.

This clonotype was seen ten or more times. The chain carries TRBV20-1 and TRBJ1-6; 8 bases agree with TRBD1. The germline CDR1 and CDR2 sequences are DFQATT and SNEGSKA (reference sequence). This CDR3 spans 15 amino acids. The V and J ends lost 2 bases and 5 bases, in that order; junction bases with no gene match: 5. In DNA, the CDR3 is TGCAGTGCTAGACAGGGGGCGCCTAATAATTCACCCCTCCACTTT. Encoded protein: CSARQGAPNNSPLHF.

This clonotype has a handful of counts. The CDR3 does not close with the conserved phenylalanine or tryptophan, likely indicating a read error. CDR3 region: CASSSRRARGNTEAFL. The DNA of the CDR3 is TGTGCCAGCAGCTCTAGACGGGCTAGGGGGAACACTGAAGCTTTCCTT. The rearrangement links TRBV7-9 to TRBJ1-1; tentative D call: TRBD1 (5 bases). The CDR3 is 16 residues long. Germline CDR1 is SEHNR and CDR2 is FQNEAQ (reference sequence). The V end was cut by 4 bases, the J end by 1 base, with 16 bases between.

The rearrangement links TRBV27 to TRBJ1-5; 7 bases are shared with TRBD1. Germline assignment: CDR1 MNHEY and CDR2 SMNVEV (reference sequence). The CDR3 length is 17 residues. Trimming cost V 4 bases and J 0 bases; bases outside gene matches: 9. CDR3 in amino acids: CASSSGQVTDSNQPQHF. The CDR3 nucleotides are TGTGCCAGCAGTTCCGGACAGGTCACTGATAGCAATCAGCCCCAGCATTTT.

The table lists this clonotype with many counts. V gene TRBV5-1 combines with J gene TRBJ1-1, with D unresolved. The germline gives CDR1 SGHRS, CDR2 YFSETQ. The CDR3 loop spans 15 amino acids. Trimming pared 0 bases from V and 1 base from J, leaving 10 bases between. The CDR3 DNA reads TGCGCCAGCAGCTTGGAAAGGTGGGGGAACACTGAAGCTTTCTTT. It specifies CASSLERWGNTEAFF.

The table lists this clonotype with many counts. The chain is built from TRBV12-3 or TRBV12-4 and TRBJ2-1; 7 bases align to TRBD1. The CDR3 is 13 amino acids. After removal of 5 bases from V and 8 bases from J, the junction contained 6 bases not matched to a gene. In nucleotides, the CDR3 is TGTGCCAGCAGTCCTGACAGGGTCCATGAGCAGTTCTTC. It yields the protein CASSPDRVHEQFF.

This clonotype was observed a handful of times. V usage is TRBV14 and J usage is TRBJ2-1, with D perhaps being TRBD1 or TRBD2 (5 bases each). The CDR3 covers 18 residues. CDR1 and CDR2 from the germline V gene are SGHDN and FVKESK. V was shortened by 0 bases and J by 0 bases, with 15 bases between the two germline ends. Here the CDR3 reads CASSQDLRGRSSYNEQFF. CDR3 bases: TGTGCCAGCAGCCAAGATCTTAGGGGACGGAGCTCCTACAATGAGCAGTTCTTC. Based on the CDR3 plus reference TRBV14 and TRBJ2-1, the full variable domain is EAGVTQFPSHSVIEKGQTVTLRCDPISGHDNLYWYRRVMGKEIKFLLHFVKESKQDESGMPNNRFLAERTGGTYSTLKVQPAELEDSGVYFCASSQDLRGRSSYNEQFFGPGTRLTVL.

The sample holds many counts of this clonotype. The chain links TRBV3-1 to TRBJ1-1; possible D gene TRBD1, 5 bases. Germline V lookup: CDR1 LGHDT, CDR2 YNNKEL (reference sequence). The CDR3 totals 17 residues. V was cut by 4 bases and J by 0 bases, with 18 bases left in between. This CDR3 is CASSRAPSGRMNTEAFF. The CDR3 DNA reads as TGTGCCAGCAGCCGGGCCCCCTCGGGACGGATGAACACTGAAGCTTTCTTT.

The sample holds many counts of this clonotype. V is TRBV3-1 and J is TRBJ2-3, with 7 bases identical to TRBD1. The CDR3 runs 15 residues. From germline, CDR1 is LGHDT and CDR2 YNNKEL (reference sequence). Trimming cost V 0 bases and J 6 bases; bases outside gene matches: 6. CDR3 protein: CASSQDSRGSDTQYF. The CDR3 DNA is TGTGCCAGCAGCCAAGATTCCAGGGGGAGTGATACGCAGTATTTT.

The chain combines TRBV6-1 with TRBJ2-7; no firm D call. CDR3 size: 12 residues. V lost 3 bases, J lost 3 bases, and 6 bases lay in between. Germline V lookup: CDR1 MNHNS, CDR2 SASEGT. The CDR3 DNA reads as TGTGCCAGCAGTGACGAATTCTACGAGCAGTACTTC. Amino acids: CASSDEFYEQYF.

This clonotype was recorded at least ten times. The chain couples TRBV5-1 to TRBJ2-3; TRBD1 agrees at 7 bases. V lost 0 bases to trimming and J lost 2 bases; unmatched junction nucleotides: 9. CDR1 is SGHRS and CDR2 is YFSETQ in the germline V gene. There are 17 residues in the CDR3. The CDR3, as DNA: TGCGCCAGCAGCTTGGTTACCGGGACAGCTTTCACAGATACGCAGTATTTT. Protein sequence: CASSLVTGTAFTDTQYF.